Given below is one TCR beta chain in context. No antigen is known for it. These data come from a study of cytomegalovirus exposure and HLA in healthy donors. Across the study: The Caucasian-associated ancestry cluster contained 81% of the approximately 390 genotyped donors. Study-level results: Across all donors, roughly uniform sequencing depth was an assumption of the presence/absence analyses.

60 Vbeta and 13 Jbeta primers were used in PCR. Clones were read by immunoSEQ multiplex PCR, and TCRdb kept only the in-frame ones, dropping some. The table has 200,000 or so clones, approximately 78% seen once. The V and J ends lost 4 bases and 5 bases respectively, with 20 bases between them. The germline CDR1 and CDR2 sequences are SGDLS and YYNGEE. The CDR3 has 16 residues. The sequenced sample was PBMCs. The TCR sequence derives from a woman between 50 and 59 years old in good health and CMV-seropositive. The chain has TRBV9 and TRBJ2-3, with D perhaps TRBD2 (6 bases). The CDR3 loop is CASSIRLVGEGDTQYF. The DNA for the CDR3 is TGTGCCAGCAGCATCCGACTAGTTGGGGAAGGAGATACGCAGTATTTT. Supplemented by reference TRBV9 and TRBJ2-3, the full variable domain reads DSGVTQTPKHLITATGQRVTLRCSPRSGDLSVYWYQQSLDQGLQFLIQYYNGEERAKGNILERFSAQQFPDLHSELNLSSLELGDSALYFCASSIRLVGEGDTQYFGPGTRLTVL.